This TCR beta chain was found in a study of graft-versus-host responses after intestinal transplantation. Overall study context: Recipients had multivisceral, liver-intestinal, or isolated intestinal transplants. Study-wide results and limits: Detection of GvH clones occurred in recipient marrow, and some had their first appearance in ileum or blood. After transplant, early declines in HvG clones were associated with peak levels of circulating GvH clones.

A note on this clone: Its antigen is currently unknown.

The CDR3 contains 15 residues. V lost 5 bases and J lost 3, with 17 bases in between. CDR1 is MNHNS, CDR2 SASEGT, per germline. Profiling relied on immunoSEQ multiplex PCR, and the TCRdb table lists in-frame clones only, not all of them. The sample consists of 40,000 or so clones, 93% of them appearing once. The sequence came from a human donor who was the organ donor for an intestinal transplant. This chain links TRBV6-1 with TRBJ2-7; TRBD1 might be the D (5 bases). Here the sequenced sample was unstimulated CD8+ T cells sorted from spleen or lymph node cells, taken before transplant. CDR3: CASSQQAIPLYEQYF. Written as DNA, the CDR3 is TGTGCCAGCAGTCAACAGGCGATACCCCTCTACGAGCAGTACTTC.